These T cell receptor beta chains were read from a single sample in a study of metastatic and nonmetastatic thyroid tumors. TCRdb recomputed clones from the PCR reads via MiXCR. The sample lists over 50,000 clones; almost 30% were seen once. The sequencing sample was made of blood. The source is a female donor with papillary thyroid cancer or a benign thyroid nodule (not recorded which). Some clones in this sample may be carry-over from other donors' samples. Both conserved end residues are part of each CDR3. D genes are given only for firm matches. Part of the rows lack a size; the others show once, few, many or a class for expanded clones.

>TRBV6-1|TRBJ2-3|few|TRBD2
TGTGCCAGCAGTAAAGGAGCGGGGTCTAGTATCGCAGATACGCAGTATTTT
CASSKGAGSSIADTQYF
>TRBV12-3/TRBV12-4|TRBJ2-1|NA|NA
TGTGCCAGCAGTGCCCGGACCAATGAGCAGTTCTTC
CASSARTNEQFF
>TRBV30|TRBJ2-3|NA|NA
TGTGCCTGGAGTATTAAGACAGATACGCAGTATTTT
CAWSIKTDTQYF
>TRBV14|TRBJ2-3|NA|NA
TGTGCCAGCAGCCGCAAACAAGGCACAAATACAGATACGCAGTATTTT
CASSRKQGTNTDTQYF
>TRBV4-2|TRBJ2-2|NA|TRBD1
TGTGCCAGCAGCCGGGGACAGGGGAACACCGTGGAGCTGTTTTTT
CASSRGQGNTVELFF
>TRBV10-1|TRBJ2-1|NA|NA
TGCGCCAGCAGTGAGTCGGGAACGGACCCTCACAATGAGCAGTTCTTC
CASSESGTDPHNEQFF
>TRBV10-3|TRBJ2-1|few|NA
TGTGCCATCAGTGAAGTCGGGCAGACCTCAGGTTATGAGCAGTTCTTC
CAISEVGQTSGYEQFF
>TRBV7-8|TRBJ2-7|NA|NA
TGTGCCAGCAGCTGGCCCGCGGGACCTACCTACGAGCAGTACTTC
CASSWPAGPTYEQYF
>TRBV5-6|TRBJ2-7|NA|TRBD1
TGTGCCAGCAGCTGGAGTGACAGGGCCTTCTACGAGCAGTACTTC
CASSWSDRAFYEQYF
>TRBV6-1|TRBJ1-3|few|NA
TGTGCCAGCAGTGAAGTTCGTGGGGCGGCTGGAAACACCATATATTTT
CASSEVRGAAGNTIYF
>TRBV9|TRBJ1-2|NA|TRBD1
TGTGCCAGCAGCGTAGAGGGACAGGGGACGAACTATGGCTACACCTTC
CASSVEGQGTNYGYTF
>TRBV6-1|TRBJ2-3|NA|TRBD1
TGTGCCAGCAGTGTTGGGACAGGGGCTGCAGATACGCAGTATTTT
CASSVGTGAADTQYF
>TRBV27|TRBJ1-2|few|TRBD1
TGTGCCAGCAGTTTAGGGCCTCCGGGACAGGGATCTAGTGGCTACACCTTC
CASSLGPPGQGSSGYTF
>TRBV6-1|TRBJ2-5|NA|TRBD2
TGTGCCAGCAGTGTGGGTCTAGCGGGGGGAATTGGGGAGACCCAGTACTTC
CASSVGLAGGIGETQYF
>TRBV3-1|TRBJ2-1|NA|TRBD2
TGTGCCAGCAGCCAAGATCAGCTAGCGGGAGGGACCCCTCGGAATGAGCAGTTCTTC
CASSQDQLAGGTPRNEQFF
>TRBV6-2/TRBV6-3|TRBJ2-3|few|NA
TGTGCCAGCAGTCTGGGTCCGACGCAGTATTTT
CASSLGPTQYF
>TRBV25-1|TRBJ2-4|NA|TRBD1
TGTGCCAGCAGTGAAGGTGAGAGGCAGGGGGCGCTTTTCTGGTACTTC
CASSEGERQGALFWYF
>TRBV5-1|TRBJ1-2|many|NA
TGCGCCAGCAGCTCAGGGGAGGGGATACGGTATGGCTACACCTTC
CASSSGEGIRYGYTF
>TRBV11-3|TRBJ2-3|NA|NA
TGTGCCAGCAGCTTAGGGCGTAGCACAGATACGCAGTATTTT
CASSLGRSTDTQYF
>TRBV6-2/TRBV6-3|TRBJ1-6|NA|TRBD1
TGTGCCAGCAGCGGGACAGGGGACGCCTTTAATTCACCCCTCCACTTT
CASSGTGDAFNSPLHF
>TRBV27|TRBJ1-2|few|NA
TGTGCCAGCAGCCCGGGCCCCAGGGGAAACTATGGCTACACCTTC
CASSPGPRGNYGYTF
>TRBV19|TRBJ2-1|NA|TRBD2
TGTGCCAGTAGTCCGGTCGGCGGGAGGGACTCCAATGAGCAGTTCTTC
CASSPVGGRDSNEQFF
>TRBV28|TRBJ1-2|few|TRBD1
TGTGCCAGCAGTTTACCCAACAGGGGGCATGGCTACACCTTC
CASSLPNRGHGYTF
>TRBV6-6|TRBJ2-3|NA|NA
TGTGCCAGCAGTTACTCCCCCGCAGGACGCACAGATACGCAGTATTTT
CASSYSPAGRTDTQYF
>TRBV5-1|TRBJ2-3|NA|NA
TGCGCCAGCAGCCTGAGGAACGGTGATACGCAGTATTTT
CASSLRNGDTQYF
>TRBV7-2|TRBJ2-3|medium-sized|NA
TGTGCCAGCAGCCCCGCGGATACGCAGTATTTT
CASSPADTQYF
>TRBV7-2|TRBJ2-2|few|NA
TGTGCCAGCAGCTCCCAAAGTTCAGGGATCGGGGAGCTGTTTTTT
CASSSQSSGIGELFF
>TRBV20-1|TRBJ1-2|many|NA
TGCAGTGCTAGGGAACAGGGACGTGGCTACACCTTC
CSAREQGRGYTF
>TRBV6-2/TRBV6-3|TRBJ2-1|NA|TRBD2
TGTGCCAGCAACGACCTAGCGGGAGTAAGGAATGAGCAGTTCTTC
CASNDLAGVRNEQFF
>TRBV6-1|TRBJ2-7|NA|NA
TGTGCCAGCAGTGAAGGTGCCAGCCGACCCTCCTACGAGCAGTACTTC
CASSEGASRPSYEQYF
>TRBV10-2|TRBJ1-1|few|TRBD1
TGCGCCAGCACCGGGACAGGGAACACTGAAGCTTTCTTT
CASTGTGNTEAFF
>TRBV12-3/TRBV12-4|TRBJ2-2|NA|NA
TGTGCCAGCAAGGTGGGACAGAACACCGGGGAGCTGTTTTTT
CASKVGQNTGELFF
>TRBV7-8|TRBJ2-1|once|TRBD2
TGTGCCAGCAGAAGAAGCGGGAGGGACTACAATGAGCAGTTCTTC
CASRRSGRDYNEQFF
>TRBV5-1|TRBJ1-6|NA|NA
TGCGCCAGCAGCTTACGGTGGTCAAATTCACCCCTCCACTTT
CASSLRWSNSPLHF
>TRBV28|TRBJ2-3|few|TRBD2
TGTGCCAGCAGTTTTCTAGCGGGGGGCACAGATACGCAGTATTTT
CASSFLAGGTDTQYF
>TRBV19|TRBJ2-1|few|TRBD1
TGTGCCAGTAGGCCACAGGGGGCGACGTACAATGAGCAGTTCTTC
CASRPQGATYNEQFF
>TRBV7-9|TRBJ2-7|NA|TRBD2
TGTGCCAGCAGCCCGCAGACTAGCGGGAGTGACGAGCAGTACTTC
CASSPQTSGSDEQYF
>TRBV20-1|TRBJ1-2|few|TRBD1
TGCAGCTCCTTTACCGGGACAGGATATGGCTACACCTTC
CSSFTGTGYGYTF
>TRBV5-6|TRBJ2-1|NA|TRBD2
TGTGCCAGCAGCGTGGGACTAGAGATCAATGAGCAGTTCTTC
CASSVGLEINEQFF
>TRBV29-1|TRBJ2-5|NA|TRBD2
TGCAGCGTGACTGGGACTAGCGGGAGGGCGTGGGAGACCCAGTACTTC
CSVTGTSGRAWETQYF
>TRBV5-5|TRBJ1-2|NA|TRBD1
TGTGCCAGCAGCGAGGACAGGTTGCGGGGCTACACCTTC
CASSEDRLRGYTF
>TRBV12-5|TRBJ2-1|few|NA
TGTGCTAGTGGTTTGGGGGGGGCTATGTATAATGAGCGGTTCTTC
CASGLGGAMYNERFF
>TRBV28|TRBJ1-2|NA|NA
TGTGCCAGCAGTTTAACGGGGTATGGCTACACCTTC
CASSLTGYGYTF